This T cell receptor beta chain was profiled in a study of blood T cells in healthy people across ages. Whole-study results and caveats: Age showed a roughly linear inverse relationship with TCR beta diversity per million T cells.

The CDR3 extends over 14 amino acids. V was cut by 6 bases and J by 1 base, with 7 bases left in between. Germline CDR1 reads LGHNT; CDR2 reads FRNRAP. Peripheral blood, about 9.8 milliliters per donor, was collected. Per sample, extraction of total RNA gave at least 5 micrograms in every case. This clonotype was detected only a few times. Antigen specificity is unknown. Next came a second PCR, run for about 7 to 12 cycles, which used a sample-barcoded 5' primer along with a J-beta primer mix. TCRdb recomputed calls from the 5' RACE reads with MiXCR, one row per CDR3 protein. The sample carries more than 650,000 distinct CDR3 sequences, roughly 24% recorded once. These data also formed part of another study, on T cells of mothers and their children. According to that study: In each mother, TCR beta CDR3 reads exceeded 9 million; in each child, they numbered approximately 3 million.

Sequenced sample: blood. This TCR was sampled from a boy between 10 and 17 years old in good health. V is TRBV12-5 and J is TRBJ2-6, with a tentative D call TRBD2 (5 bases). As DNA, the CDR3 is TGTGCTAGTGGAGGGAGATCTGGGGCCAACGTCCTGACTTTC. Encoded protein: CASGGRSGANVLTF.